Below, one T cell receptor beta chain is given with its context. Its specificity is unknown. The data are from a study of radiotherapy plus CTLA-4 blockade in lung cancer. Ipilimumab CTLA-4 blockade and focal radiation were given to patients with chemo-refractory metastatic non-small-cell lung cancer. General study results and limits: Increased serum interferon-beta after radiation also reportedly predicted response strongly. TCR clones from tumors expanded in blood after radiotherapy plus ipilimumab.

CDR1 and CDR2 (germline): SNHLY, FYNNEI. V was cut by 6 bases and J by 2 bases, with 25 bases left in between. The CDR3 runs to 18 residues. Libraries were prepared by immunoSEQ multiplex PCR; TCRdb keeps only in-frame clonotypes and omits some of them. There are about 38,000 clones in the sample; about 70% occur only once, and almost 9% lies in the top ten. The gene calls are TRBV2 and TRBJ2-5; D may be TRBD1 or TRBD2 (5 bases each). This clonotype was sampled from a human donor with non-small cell lung cancer who had stable disease on radiotherapy plus ipilimumab. Source: peripheral blood, taken from a patient treated with radiotherapy plus ipilimumab. In DNA, the CDR3 is TGTGCCAGCAGCCCCTTCGCTGTACACGGGGCGAAGCAAGAGACCCAGTACTTC. Protein sequence: CASSPFAVHGAKQETQYF.